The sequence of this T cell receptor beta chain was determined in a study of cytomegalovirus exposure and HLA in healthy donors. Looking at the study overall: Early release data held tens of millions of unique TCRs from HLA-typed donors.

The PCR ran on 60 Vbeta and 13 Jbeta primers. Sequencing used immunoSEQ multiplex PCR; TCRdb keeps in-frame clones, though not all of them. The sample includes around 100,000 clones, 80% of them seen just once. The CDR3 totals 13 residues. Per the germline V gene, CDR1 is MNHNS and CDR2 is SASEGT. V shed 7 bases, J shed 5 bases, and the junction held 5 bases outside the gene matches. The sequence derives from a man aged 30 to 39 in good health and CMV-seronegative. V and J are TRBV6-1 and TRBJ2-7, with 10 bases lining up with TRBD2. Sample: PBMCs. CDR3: CASNLAGVHEQYF. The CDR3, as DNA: TGTGCCAGCAATCTAGCGGGAGTCCACGAGCAGTACTTC.